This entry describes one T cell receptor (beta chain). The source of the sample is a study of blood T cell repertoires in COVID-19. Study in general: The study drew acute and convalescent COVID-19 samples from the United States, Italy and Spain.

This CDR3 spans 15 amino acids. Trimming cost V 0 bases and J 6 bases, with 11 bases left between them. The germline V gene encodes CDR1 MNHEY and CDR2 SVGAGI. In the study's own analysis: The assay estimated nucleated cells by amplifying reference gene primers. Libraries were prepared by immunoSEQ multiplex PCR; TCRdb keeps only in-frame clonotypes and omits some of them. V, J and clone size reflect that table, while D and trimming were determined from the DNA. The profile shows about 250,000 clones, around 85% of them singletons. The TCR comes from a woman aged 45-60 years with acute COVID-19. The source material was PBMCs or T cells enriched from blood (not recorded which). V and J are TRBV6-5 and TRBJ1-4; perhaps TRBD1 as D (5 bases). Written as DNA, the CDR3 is TGTGCCAGCAGTTACTCAGGGACTCCAGATGAAAAACTGTTTTTT. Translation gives CASSYSGTPDEKLFF.